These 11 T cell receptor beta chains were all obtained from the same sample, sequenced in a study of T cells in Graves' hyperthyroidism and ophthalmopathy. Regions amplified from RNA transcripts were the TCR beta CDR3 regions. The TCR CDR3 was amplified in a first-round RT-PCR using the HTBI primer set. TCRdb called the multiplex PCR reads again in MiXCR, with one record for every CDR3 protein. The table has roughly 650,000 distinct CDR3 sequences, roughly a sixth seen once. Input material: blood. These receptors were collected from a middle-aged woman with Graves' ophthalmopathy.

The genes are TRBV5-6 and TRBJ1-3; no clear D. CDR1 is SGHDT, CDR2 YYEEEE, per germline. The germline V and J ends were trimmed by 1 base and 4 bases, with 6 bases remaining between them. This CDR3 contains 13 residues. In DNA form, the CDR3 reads TGTGCCAGCAGCTTGTCCATCGGAAACACCATATATTTT. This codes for CASSLSIGNTIYF.

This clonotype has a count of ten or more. For the CDR3, the DNA is TGTGCCAGCAGCTTACCGACAGGGGCCAACGTCCTGACTTTC. The encoded protein is CASSLPTGANVLTF. The rearrangement joins TRBV7-8 to TRBJ2-6; D remains unclear. This CDR3 has 14 residues. V gave up 2 bases and J gave up 4 bases, with 6 bases separating them. Germline loops: CDR1 SGHVS, CDR2 FQNEAQ.

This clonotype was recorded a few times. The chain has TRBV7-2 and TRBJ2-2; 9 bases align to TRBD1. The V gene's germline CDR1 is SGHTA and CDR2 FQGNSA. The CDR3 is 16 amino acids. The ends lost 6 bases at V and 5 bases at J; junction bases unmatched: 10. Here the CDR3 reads CASRNTGTGKTGELFF. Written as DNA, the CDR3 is TGTGCCAGCAGGAACACCGGGACAGGGAAAACCGGGGAGCTGTTTTTT. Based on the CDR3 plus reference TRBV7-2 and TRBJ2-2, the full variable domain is GAGVSQSPSNKVTEKGKDVELRCDPISGHTALYWYRQSLGQGLEFLIYFQGNSAPDKSGLPSDRFSAERTGGSVSTLTIQRTQQEDSAVYLCASRNTGTGKTGELFFGEGSRLTVL.

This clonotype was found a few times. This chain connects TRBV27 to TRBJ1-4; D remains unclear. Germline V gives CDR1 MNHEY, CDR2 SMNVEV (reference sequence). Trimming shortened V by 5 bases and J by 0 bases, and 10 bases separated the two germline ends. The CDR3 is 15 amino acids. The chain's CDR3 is CASSPSFATNEKLFF. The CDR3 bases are TGTGCCAGCAGTCCCTCTTTTGCAACTAATGAAAAACTGTTTTTT.

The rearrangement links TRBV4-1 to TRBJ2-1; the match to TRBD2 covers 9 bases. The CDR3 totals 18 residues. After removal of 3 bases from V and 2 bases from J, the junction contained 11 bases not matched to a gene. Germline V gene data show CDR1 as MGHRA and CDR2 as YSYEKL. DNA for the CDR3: TGCGCCAGCAGCCACCTTCGGGGGGCGGGGGGGACCTACAATGAGCAGTTCTTC. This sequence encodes CASSHLRGAGGTYNEQFF.

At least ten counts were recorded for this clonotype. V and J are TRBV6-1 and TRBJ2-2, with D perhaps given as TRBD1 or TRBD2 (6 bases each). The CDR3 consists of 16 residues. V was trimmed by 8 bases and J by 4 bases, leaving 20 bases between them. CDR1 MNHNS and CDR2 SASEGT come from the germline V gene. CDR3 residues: CASGTLGGMTTGELFF. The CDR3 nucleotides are TGTGCCAGCGGAACTTTGGGGGGCATGACCACCGGGGAGCTGTTTTTT.

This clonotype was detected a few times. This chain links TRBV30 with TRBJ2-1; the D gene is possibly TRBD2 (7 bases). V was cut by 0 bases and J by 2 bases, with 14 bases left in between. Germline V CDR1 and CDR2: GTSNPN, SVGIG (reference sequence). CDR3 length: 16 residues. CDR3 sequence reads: CAWSVRGANAYNEQFF. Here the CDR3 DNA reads TGTGCCTGGAGTGTACGGGGGGCGAACGCCTACAATGAGCAGTTCTTC.

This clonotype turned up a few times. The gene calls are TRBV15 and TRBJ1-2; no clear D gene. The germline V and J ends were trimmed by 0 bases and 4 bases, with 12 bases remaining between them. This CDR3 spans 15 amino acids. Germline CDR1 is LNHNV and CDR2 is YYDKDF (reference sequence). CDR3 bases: TGTGCCACCAGCAGAGATAGGGTGGGTGGCTATGGCTACACCTTC. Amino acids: CATSRDRVGGYGYTF.

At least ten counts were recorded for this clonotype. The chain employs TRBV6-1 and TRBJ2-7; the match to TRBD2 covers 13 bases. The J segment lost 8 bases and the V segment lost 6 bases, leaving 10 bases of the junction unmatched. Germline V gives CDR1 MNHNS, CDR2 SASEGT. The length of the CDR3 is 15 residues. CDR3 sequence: CASRRTSGSVPQQYF. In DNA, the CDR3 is TGTGCCAGCAGAAGGACTAGCGGGAGCGTTCCTCAGCAGTACTTC.

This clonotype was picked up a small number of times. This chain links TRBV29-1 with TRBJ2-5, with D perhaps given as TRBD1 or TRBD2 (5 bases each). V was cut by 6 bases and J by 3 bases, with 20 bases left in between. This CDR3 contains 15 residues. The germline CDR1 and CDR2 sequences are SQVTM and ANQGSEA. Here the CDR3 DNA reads TGCAGCGTGGGTGGGACGTCGATTGAAGAAGAGACCCAGTACTTC. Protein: CSVGGTSIEEETQYF.

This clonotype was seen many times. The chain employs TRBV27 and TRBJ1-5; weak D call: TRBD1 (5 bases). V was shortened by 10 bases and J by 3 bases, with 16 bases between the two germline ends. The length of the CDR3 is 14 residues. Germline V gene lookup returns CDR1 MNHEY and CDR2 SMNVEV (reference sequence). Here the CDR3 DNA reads TGTGCCACCCCTTTGAGGGGCTACAATCAGCCCCAGCATTTT. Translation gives CATPLRGYNQPQHF.